Below are 21 T cell receptor beta chains sequenced from a single sample in a study of memory CD4+ T cells and cytomegalovirus serostatus. Produced via immunoSEQ multiplex PCR; TCRdb's table is partial and in-frame only. Of around 84,000 clones listed, approximately 80% are singletons. Single viable CD3+CD4+CD8-CD45RO+ cells were sorted as the memory CD4+ T cells. Sequencing was done on a sample of memory CD4+ T cells from blood. These receptors were obtained from an adult in good health and CMV-seronegative.

Notes on this clone: The identical CDR3 is also encoded by other nucleotide sequences in the sample. V usage is TRBV7-2 and J usage is TRBJ1-2; no reliable D call. CDR3 length: 12 amino acids. Germline assignment: CDR1 SGHTA and CDR2 FQGNSA. V was clipped by 1 base and J by 4 bases, with 4 bases between them. Here the CDR3 reads CASSLVSYGYTF. CDR3 bases: TGTGCCAGCAGCTTAGTGAGCTATGGCTACACCTTC.

With regard to this clone: The same CDR3 can be traced to other DNA sequences in this sample. The genes are TRBV4-3 and TRBJ2-5; 9 nucleotides agree with TRBD1. The CDR3 loop spans 14 amino acids. J lost 2 bases, V lost 3 bases, and 1 base had no gene match. Per germline, CDR1 LGHNA and CDR2 YSLEER. The CDR3 bases are TGCGCCAGCAGCCAGACAGGGGGACAAGAGACCCAGTACTTC. Translation: CASSQTGGQETQYF.

The chain has TRBV18 and TRBJ1-2; D unclear. CDR1 and CDR2 from the germline V gene are KGHSH and LQKENI. V was trimmed by 2 bases and J by 2 bases, leaving 15 bases between them. The CDR3 length is 16 residues. The CDR3 sequence is CASSPRPADLNYGYTF. DNA for the CDR3: TGTGCCAGCTCACCAAGGCCGGCCGACTTGAACTATGGCTACACCTTC.

V gene TRBV2 combines with J gene TRBJ2-6; 9 nucleotides align to TRBD1. The junction had 7 bases not matched to a gene; V was cut back by 6 bases and J by 4 bases. This CDR3 comprises 16 residues. Germline assignment: CDR1 SNHLY and CDR2 FYNNEI. The CDR3 reads CASSETGGAGANVLTF. CDR3 nucleotides: TGTGCCAGCAGCGAGACAGGGGGGGCCGGGGCCAACGTCCTGACTTTC.

In its sample, this clone was seen a few times. This chain joins TRBV30 and TRBJ1-1; D unclear. The germline V and J ends were trimmed by 0 bases and 4 bases, with 6 bases remaining between them. From germline, CDR1 is GTSNPN and CDR2 SVGIG (reference sequence). The CDR3 extends over 12 amino acids. CDR3 coding DNA: TGTGCCTGGAGTGTTTTGTTCACTGAAGCTTTCTTT. Translated, it gives CAWSVLFTEAFF.

The rearrangement joins TRBV15 to TRBJ1-4; possibly TRBD1 for D (5 bases). The V gene lost 3 bases and the J gene lost 8 bases, with 13 bases spanning the gap. The germline V gene encodes CDR1 LNHNV and CDR2 YYDKDF (reference sequence). The length of the CDR3 is 14 residues. The CDR3 reads CATSRAGLKEKLFF. The CDR3 DNA follows: TGTGCCACCAGCAGGGCAGGGCTAAAGGAAAAACTGTTTTTT.

This clone has just a few counts. The chain links TRBV30 to TRBJ2-3; the D gene is possibly TRBD2 (5 bases). V was shortened by 0 bases and J by 1 base, with 5 bases between the two germline ends. This CDR3 contains 13 residues. From germline, CDR1 is GTSNPN and CDR2 SVGIG (reference sequence). CDR3 residues: CAWSVLGTDTQYF. Written as DNA, the CDR3 is TGTGCCTGGAGTGTACTAGGCACAGATACGCAGTATTTT.

The genes are TRBV7-8 and TRBJ2-7; TRBD2 agrees at 15 bases. Germline V gene sequence: CDR1 SGHVS, CDR2 FQNEAQ. The CDR3 consists of 16 residues. The ends lost 5 bases at V and 3 bases at J; junction bases unmatched: 5. CDR3 residues: CASSPGTSGGYYEQYF. In DNA, the CDR3 is TGTGCCAGCAGCCCGGGGACTAGCGGGGGGTACTACGAGCAGTACTTC.

J is TRBJ1-4 and V is TRBV5-1, with 7 positions matching TRBD1. CDR3 length: 15 amino acids. Germline CDR1 and CDR2: SGHRS and YFSETQ. J gave up 8 bases and V 1 base, and 8 bases lay outside the gene matches. CDR3 sequence reads: CASSLQGVVREKLFF. Here the CDR3 DNA reads TGCGCCAGCAGCTTGCAGGGGGTTGTTCGGGAAAAACTGTTTTTT.

The chain links TRBV28 to TRBJ2-7; possibly TRBD1 for D (6 bases). This CDR3 is 13 amino acids long. CDR1 is MDHEN, CDR2 SYDVKM, per germline. V was trimmed by 5 bases and J by 2 bases, leaving 10 bases between them. CDR3 DNA: TGTGCCAGCAGTAATACAGGGACCTACGAGCAGTACTTC. It yields the protein CASSNTGTYEQYF.

The CDR3 spells CAISPSARMGEGYTF. CDR3 nucleotide sequence: TGTGCCATCAGCCCATCCGCCAGGATGGGTGAGGGCTACACCTTC. V and J are TRBV10-3 and TRBJ1-2; no clear D gene. V lost 6 bases to trimming and J lost 8 bases, with 22 bases between them. The CDR3 has 15 amino acids. The V gene's germline CDR1 is ENHRY and CDR2 SYGVKD.

This clone came up once. The CDR3 DNA is TGTGCCAGCAGCCGACAGGAGAATTCACCCCTCCACTTT. This sequence encodes CASSRQENSPLHF. The chain recombines TRBV7-9 with TRBJ1-6; D is possibly TRBD1 (6 bases). CDR3 length: 13 residues. V shed 5 bases and J shed 7 bases, with 9 bases lying between them. CDR1 is SEHNR, CDR2 FQNEAQ, per germline (reference sequence). Drawing the rest from reference TRBV7-9 and TRBJ1-6, the complete variable domain is DTGVSQNPRHKITKRGQNVTFRCDPISEHNRLYWYRQTLGQGPEFLTYFQNEAQLEKSRLLSDRFSAERPKGSFSTLEIQRTEQGDSAMYLCASSRQENSPLHFGNGTRLTVT.

The chain carries TRBV5-1 and TRBJ2-5, with D uncertain. Germline CDR1 SGHRS, CDR2 YFSETQ. Trimming took 0 bases from V and 3 from J, leaving 9 bases between them. There are 14 residues in the CDR3. The CDR3 sequence: CASSLAVGEETQYF. The CDR3 region has the DNA TGCGCCAGCAGCTTGGCCGTCGGAGAAGAGACCCAGTACTTC.

The sample holds a few counts of this clone. The V call is TRBV7-9, the J call TRBJ1-2, with TRBD1 as a possible D gene (6 bases). CDR3 size: 14 residues. Germline-derived CDR1 and CDR2 are SEHNR and FQNEAQ (reference sequence). Trimming shortened V by 3 bases and J by 4 bases, and 12 bases separated the two germline ends. The CDR3 spells CASSFGGLSYGYTF. The DNA of the CDR3 is TGTGCCAGCAGCTTCGGGGGGCTTAGCTATGGCTACACCTTC.

This clone was picked up a small number of times. The sample holds other DNA sequences that translate to the same CDR3. J is TRBJ2-7 and V is TRBV10-3; the match to TRBD1 covers 9 bases. Per the germline V gene, CDR1 is ENHRY and CDR2 is SYGVKD. CDR3 size: 14 residues. Trimming at V came to 4 bases and at J to 2 bases, leaving 3 bases not matched to a gene. The DNA for the CDR3 is TGTGCCATCAGTGGGGGACAGGGCACCTACGAGCAGTACTTC. This sequence encodes CAISGGQGTYEQYF.

The V gene is TRBV19, the J gene TRBJ1-5, with D perhaps TRBD1 (6 bases). CDR3 length: 14 amino acids. Trimming removed 6 bases from V and 5 bases from J, with 14 bases in between. Germline loops: CDR1 LNHDA, CDR2 SQIVND (reference sequence). The CDR3 DNA sequence: TGTGCCAGTAGAATGGGGGCGGGGTATCAGCCCCAGCATTTT. Its translation is CASRMGAGYQPQHF.

This chain connects TRBV18 to TRBJ2-1; D perhaps matches TRBD1 (6 bases). Germline CDR1 and CDR2: KGHSH and LQKENI. V lost 3 bases and J 2 bases, leaving 8 bases between the germline ends. The CDR3 length is 14 residues. The CDR3: CASSPGAAYNEQFF. The CDR3 DNA reads TGTGCCAGCTCACCGGGGGCCGCCTACAATGAGCAGTTCTTC.

This chain joins TRBV20-1 and TRBJ2-5, with D uncertain. V was clipped by 4 bases and J by 0 bases, with 3 bases between them. Germline-derived CDR1 and CDR2 are DFQATT and SNEGSKA (reference sequence). The CDR3 runs 11 residues. This chain's CDR3 is CSATYQETQYF. The DNA for the CDR3 is TGCAGTGCTACCTACCAAGAGACCCAGTACTTC.

This clone was found a few times. The chain links TRBV6-1 to TRBJ1-6, with D uncertain. The CDR3 has 12 amino acids. The germline CDR1 and CDR2 sequences are MNHNS and SASEGT. Trimming removed 2 bases at V and 6 bases at J, with 2 bases between. The DNA for the CDR3 is TGTGCCAGCAGTGAACCTAATTCACCCCTCCACTTT. Its translation: CASSEPNSPLHF.

This sequence joins TRBV7-2 and TRBJ1-5; D unresolved. The germline V gene has CDR1 SGHTA and CDR2 FQGNSA. The CDR3 length is 13 residues. Trimming cost V 5 bases and J 3 bases, with 8 bases left between them. Written as DNA, the CDR3 is TGTGCCAGCAGCCTAAGCCTCAATCAGCCCCAGCATTTT. Its protein product is CASSLSLNQPQHF. Based on the CDR3 plus reference TRBV7-2 and TRBJ1-5, the full variable domain is GAGVSQSPSNKVTEKGKDVELRCDPISGHTALYWYRQSLGQGLEFLIYFQGNSAPDKSGLPSDRFSAERTGGSVSTLTIQRTQQEDSAVYLCASSLSLNQPQHFGDGTRLSIL.

The chain employs TRBV5-5 and TRBJ2-1; D not resolved. Trimming shortened V by 4 bases and J by 7 bases, and 9 bases separated the two germline ends. The CDR3 spans 12 residues. Germline-derived CDR1 and CDR2 are SGHKS and YYEKEE (reference sequence). This CDR3 is CASSRATNEQFF. The CDR3 DNA sequence: TGTGCCAGCAGCCGCGCTACGAATGAGCAGTTCTTC.